This TCR beta chain was documented in a study of T cells in Graves' hyperthyroidism and ophthalmopathy. Study in general: Peripheral blood specimens were obtained at initial diagnosis, prior to any treatment. Study-level points and caveats: Blood also held most thyroid clonotypes expanded beyond 0.001. For ophthalmopathy, model prediction preceded onset by a median 6.5 months.

This clonotype has more than one count but fewer than ten. Its antigen remains unknown. At one of its ends the junction is not consistent with the germline gene, which may arise from a read error. This CDR3 is built from 12 residues. CDR1 is SQVTM, CDR2 ANQGSEA, per germline. Amplification of TCR beta CDR3 regions used RNA as the template. An initial round of RT-PCR targeting the TCR CDR3 relied on the HTBI primer set. TCRdb redid the calling of the multiplex PCR reads with MiXCR, one entry per CDR3 protein. The sample holds about 350,000 distinct CDR3 sequences, approximately 15% seen once. Hyperthyroidism was newly diagnosed in patients aged 18 to 65 (duration under 2 months).

This sequence originates from a woman between 25 and 40 years old with Graves' hyperthyroidism. Sequenced: blood. V gene TRBV29-1 combines with J gene TRBJ2-1; D unclear. For the CDR3, the DNA is TGCAGCACCCTGACTCCTGCCAATGAGCAGTTCTTT. Encoded protein: CSTLTPANEQFF.